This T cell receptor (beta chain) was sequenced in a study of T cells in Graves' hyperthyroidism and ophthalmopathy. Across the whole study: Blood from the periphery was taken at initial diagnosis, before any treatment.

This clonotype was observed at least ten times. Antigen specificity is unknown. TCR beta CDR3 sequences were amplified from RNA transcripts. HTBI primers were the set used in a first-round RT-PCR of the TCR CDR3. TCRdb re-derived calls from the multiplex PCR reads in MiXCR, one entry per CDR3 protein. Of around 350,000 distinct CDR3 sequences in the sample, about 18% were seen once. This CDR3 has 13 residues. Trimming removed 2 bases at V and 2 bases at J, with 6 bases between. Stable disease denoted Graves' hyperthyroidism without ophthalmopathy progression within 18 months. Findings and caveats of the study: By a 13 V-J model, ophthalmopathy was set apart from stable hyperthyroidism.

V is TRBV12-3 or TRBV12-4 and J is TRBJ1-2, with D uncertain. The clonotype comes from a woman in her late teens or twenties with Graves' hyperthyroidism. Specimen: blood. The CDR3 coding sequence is TGTGCCAGCAGTTTATTAGGCAACTATGGCTACACCTTC. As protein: CASSLLGNYGYTF.